Included here is one T cell receptor (beta chain) sequence, with context. This record comes from a study of cytomegalovirus exposure and HLA in healthy donors. J lost 1 base, V lost 1 base, and 0 bases had no gene match. CDR1 is MNHEY and CDR2 is SVGAGI in the germline V gene. CDR3 length: 15 amino acids. In the PCR, 60 Vbeta and 13 Jbeta primers were used. Assay used: immunoSEQ multiplex PCR; TCRdb lists only in-frame clones, some missing. The table includes about 180,000 clones, around 74% detected once. The TCR sequence derives from a male donor in good health and CMV-seronegative. The chain combines TRBV6-5 with TRBJ1-5, with TRBD1 matching 8 bases. The source material was PBMCs. CDR3 DNA sequence: TGTGCCAGCAGTTACTGGGACAGGAGCAATCAGCCCCAGCATTTT. It codes for CASSYWDRSNQPQHF.